One and the same sample provided the 8 T cell receptor beta chains below, sequenced in a study of T cells in localized non-small cell lung cancer. Produced via immunoSEQ multiplex PCR; TCRdb's table is partial and in-frame only. The sample contains about 59,000 clones, around nine tenths of which appear only once. The material was peripheral blood, obtained before any cancer treatment. Receptor source: a man aged 40 to 75 with stage I squamous cell lung carcinoma.

The chain uses TRBV4-3 and TRBJ2-1; D perhaps matches TRBD2 (5 bases). CDR1 and CDR2 (germline): LGHNA, YSLEER. V lost 0 bases, J lost 6 bases, and 12 bases lay in between. This CDR3 region has 15 residues. This chain's CDR3 is CASSQEWQAGNEQFF. CDR3 DNA: TGCGCCAGCAGCCAAGAATGGCAGGCGGGCAATGAGCAGTTCTTC.

This rearrangement joins TRBV7-2 to TRBJ2-7; perhaps TRBD1 as D (7 bases). Trimming removed 1 base from V and 5 bases from J, with 15 bases in between. Germline V gives CDR1 SGHTA, CDR2 FQGNSA. The CDR3 consists of 15 residues. CDR3 DNA: TGTGCCAGCAGCTTAGGAGGGGGCGGGATAGACGAGCAGTACTTC. Translating it yields CASSLGGGGIDEQYF. Variable domain in full (rest from reference TRBV7-2 and TRBJ2-7): GAGVSQSPSNKVTEKGKDVELRCDPISGHTALYWYRQSLGQGLEFLIYFQGNSAPDKSGLPSDRFSAERTGGSVSTLTIQRTQQEDSAVYLCASSLGGGGIDEQYFGPGTRLTVT.

The chain recombines TRBV15 with TRBJ2-2; a weak D match, TRBD2 (6 bases). Germline V gene data show CDR1 as LNHNV and CDR2 as YYDKDF (reference sequence). V gave up 0 bases and J gave up 3 bases, with 8 bases separating them. There are 15 residues in the CDR3. The CDR3 nucleotides are TGTGCCACCAGCAGAGATTGGGGGGACACCGGGGAGCTGTTTTTT. The encoded protein is CATSRDWGDTGELFF.

For the CDR3, the DNA is TGTGCCAGCAGCCAAGAAATGAGTCTAGCGATGAACGAGCAGTACTTC. The encoded protein is CASSQEMSLAMNEQYF. The chain recombines TRBV4-2 with TRBJ2-7; D might be TRBD2 (6 bases). Looked up from germline, CDR1 is LGHNA and CDR2 is YNFKEQ. This CDR3 has 16 residues. V lost 0 bases to trimming and J lost 5 bases, with 17 bases between them.

V usage is TRBV27 and J usage is TRBJ2-5, with 8 bases matching TRBD2. Germline trimming cut 10 bases from V and 7 bases from J; bases unmatched to any gene: 11. The CDR3 totals 13 residues. CDR1 is MNHEY and CDR2 is SMNVEV in the germline V gene (reference sequence). CDR3 loop: CATSGGVIGTQYF. Here the CDR3 DNA reads TGTGCCACCTCGGGAGGGGTTATCGGGACCCAGTACTTC.

This rearrangement joins TRBV4-3 to TRBJ2-5; D gene unclear. With the DNA end fitting TRBJ2-7 better, the J assignment may be wrong. The CDR3 runs to 14 residues. CDR1 and CDR2 from the germline V gene are LGHNA and YSLEER. CDR3 DNA: TGCGCCAGCAGCCAAGTTGGGTTCTCCTACGAGCAGTACTTC. Translating it yields CASSQVGFSYEQYF.

The rearrangement joins TRBV10-2 to TRBJ2-3, with 9 bases that match TRBD2. The CDR3 is made up of 14 amino acids. The junction had 2 bases not matched to a gene; V was cut back by 4 bases and J by 3 bases. Germline CDR1 is WSHSY and CDR2 is SAAADI. The CDR3 protein is CASSAGLATDTQYF. In nucleotides, the CDR3 is TGCGCCAGCAGTGCGGGACTAGCTACAGATACGCAGTATTTT.

This rearrangement joins TRBV19 to TRBJ2-5; 7 bases are a match to TRBD2. Germline trimming cut 3 bases from V and 6 bases from J; bases unmatched to any gene: 7. The CDR3 is 14 residues long. Germline V gene lookup returns CDR1 LNHDA and CDR2 SQIVND (reference sequence). CDR3 in DNA: TGTGCCAGTAGTATCGGGACTATCGGGAAGACCCAGTACTTC. Protein: CASSIGTIGKTQYF.